This is a list of T cell receptor beta chains from one sample in a study of OX40 agonist ivuxolimab in advanced cancers. The method was immunoSEQ multiplex PCR; TCRdb's version includes in-frame clones alone and lacks a portion of them. The data hold around 24,000 clones, with about 83% observed a single time. Specimen: CD4+ or CD8+ T cells sorted from blood, collected in a trial of the OX40 agonist ivuxolimab. These receptors all stem from an adult with an advanced solid tumor such as melanoma, head and neck, liver or kidney cancer. The CDR3 runs from the conserved cysteine through the conserved F or W. The order of the fields is J gene, V gene, clone size, D gene, CDR3 protein, CDR3 DNA. D genes are given only for firm matches. For some rows the clone size is stated as once, few or many, or as a class when expanded; others skip it.

j_call: TRBJ2-7; v_call: TRBV7-9; clone_size: -; d_call: -; cdr3_aa: CASSLGPGGEQYF; cdr3_nt: TGTGCCAGCAGCTTAGGTCCCGGGGGCGAGCAGTACTTC
j_call: TRBJ2-5; v_call: TRBV18; clone_size: -; d_call: -; cdr3_aa: CASSFQGVLETQYF; cdr3_nt: TGTGCCAGCAGCTTCCAGGGTGTTTTAGAGACCCAGTACTTC
j_call: TRBJ2-1; v_call: TRBV7-6; clone_size: -; d_call: -; cdr3_aa: CASSPPKRHRYNEQFF; cdr3_nt: TGTGCCAGCAGCCCTCCCAAGCGCCACCGATACAATGAGCAGTTCTTC
j_call: TRBJ2-1; v_call: TRBV7-6; clone_size: -; d_call: -; cdr3_aa: CASSPQRGNEQFF; cdr3_nt: TGTGCCAGCAGCCCACAAAGGGGCAATGAGCAGTTCTTC
j_call: TRBJ2-5; v_call: TRBV6-5; clone_size: -; d_call: -; cdr3_aa: CASSYSLVGRETQYF; cdr3_nt: TGTGCCAGCAGTTACTCTTTAGTGGGCCGAGAGACCCAGTACTTC
j_call: TRBJ2-3; v_call: TRBV5-3; clone_size: -; d_call: TRBD2; cdr3_aa: CARSLGLAAGGDTQYF; cdr3_nt: TGTGCCAGAAGCTTGGGGCTAGCGGCGGGGGGTGATACGCAGTATTTT
j_call: TRBJ1-4; v_call: TRBV5-4; clone_size: -; d_call: -; cdr3_aa: CASSLEGGLNEKLFF; cdr3_nt: TGTGCCAGCAGCTTGGAGGGAGGGCTTAATGAAAAACTGTTTTTT
j_call: TRBJ1-2; v_call: TRBV30; clone_size: -; d_call: -; cdr3_aa: CAWTPGGVGSGYTF; cdr3_nt: TGTGCCTGGACCCCGGGAGGGGTAGGGTCTGGCTACACCTTC
j_call: TRBJ1-2; v_call: TRBV29-1; clone_size: -; d_call: TRBD1; cdr3_aa: CSVVRQGALYGYTF; cdr3_nt: TGCAGCGTTGTCAGACAGGGGGCTCTTTATGGCTACACCTTC
j_call: TRBJ1-2; v_call: TRBV15; clone_size: -; d_call: -; cdr3_aa: CATSRDRAAYGYTF; cdr3_nt: TGTGCCACCAGCAGAGATCGGGCAGCCTATGGCTACACCTTC
j_call: TRBJ1-2; v_call: TRBV6-5; clone_size: -; d_call: -; cdr3_aa: CASRRTEQYGYTF; cdr3_nt: TGTGCCAGCAGACGAACAGAGCAGTATGGCTACACCTTC
j_call: TRBJ2-7; v_call: TRBV12-5; clone_size: -; d_call: TRBD1; cdr3_aa: CASARDRVSAEQYF; cdr3_nt: TGTGCTAGTGCCCGGGACAGGGTGAGTGCCGAGCAGTACTTC
j_call: TRBJ2-5; v_call: TRBV7-3; clone_size: -; d_call: TRBD1; cdr3_aa: CASSLTTGVVKTQYF; cdr3_nt: TGTGCCAGCAGCCTAACGACAGGGGTCGTGAAGACCCAGTACTTC
j_call: TRBJ2-4; v_call: TRBV4-2; clone_size: -; d_call: -; cdr3_aa: CASSLGGRTNIQYF; cdr3_nt: TGTGCCAGCAGCTTGGGGGGTCGGACAAACATTCAGTACTTC
j_call: TRBJ2-6; v_call: TRBV9; clone_size: -; d_call: -; cdr3_aa: CASRRETGANVLTF; cdr3_nt: TGTGCCAGCAGGAGGGAGACTGGGGCCAACGTCCTGACTTTC
j_call: TRBJ2-7; v_call: TRBV4-2; clone_size: -; d_call: TRBD2; cdr3_aa: CASSQETSGSIRYF; cdr3_nt: TGTGCCAGCAGCCAAGAGACTAGCGGGAGTATTAGGTACTTC
j_call: TRBJ2-5; v_call: TRBV11-2; clone_size: -; d_call: -; cdr3_aa: CASSPNTLQETQYF; cdr3_nt: TGTGCCAGCAGCCCAAACACCCTCCAAGAGACCCAGTACTTC
j_call: TRBJ2-7; v_call: TRBV2; clone_size: -; d_call: TRBD1; cdr3_aa: CASTTGGSYEQYF; cdr3_nt: TGTGCCAGCACGACAGGGGGCTCCTACGAGCAGTACTTC
j_call: TRBJ1-1; v_call: TRBV21-1; clone_size: -; d_call: -; cdr3_aa: CASSGKIHRNTEAFF; cdr3_nt: TGTGCCAGCAGCGGGAAGATACATCGGAACACTGAAGCTTTCTTT
j_call: TRBJ2-3; v_call: TRBV29-1; clone_size: few; d_call: -; cdr3_aa: CSVGLGADTQYF; cdr3_nt: TGCAGCGTTGGGCTCGGGGCAGATACGCAGTATTTT
j_call: TRBJ2-7; v_call: TRBV18; clone_size: -; d_call: TRBD2; cdr3_aa: CASSPRTSGGYEQYF; cdr3_nt: TGTGCCAGCTCACCACGGACTAGCGGGGGCTACGAGCAGTACTTC
j_call: TRBJ2-2; v_call: TRBV27; clone_size: -; d_call: -; cdr3_aa: CASRIEGANTGELFF; cdr3_nt: TGTGCCAGCAGGATCGAGGGGGCGAACACCGGGGAGCTGTTTTTT
j_call: TRBJ2-7; v_call: TRBV5-1; clone_size: -; d_call: -; cdr3_aa: CASSHGTSTYEQYF; cdr3_nt: TGCGCCAGCAGCCACGGGACAAGCACCTACGAGCAGTACTTC
j_call: TRBJ2-7; v_call: TRBV2; clone_size: -; d_call: -; cdr3_aa: CASGAGPTSYYEQYF; cdr3_nt: TGTGCCAGTGGTGCCGGTCCGACGAGTTATTACGAGCAGTACTTC
j_call: TRBJ2-1; v_call: TRBV7-9; clone_size: -; d_call: -; cdr3_aa: CASSLGFEQFF; cdr3_nt: TGTGCCAGCAGCTTAGGCTTTGAGCAGTTCTTC
j_call: TRBJ1-5; v_call: TRBV25-1; clone_size: -; d_call: -; cdr3_aa: CASSGSNQPQHF; cdr3_nt: TGTGCCAGCAGTGGGAGCAATCAGCCCCAGCATTTT
j_call: TRBJ1-2; v_call: TRBV4-1; clone_size: few; d_call: TRBD1; cdr3_aa: CASSQPGQGNYGYTF; cdr3_nt: TGCGCCAGCAGCCAACCGGGACAGGGAAACTATGGCTACACCTTC
j_call: TRBJ2-3; v_call: TRBV4-2; clone_size: -; d_call: -; cdr3_aa: CASSQSGDTQYF; cdr3_nt: TGTGCCAGCAGCCAATCGGGAGATACGCAGTATTTT
j_call: TRBJ2-3; v_call: TRBV29-1; clone_size: -; d_call: -; cdr3_aa: CSMTSTDTQYF; cdr3_nt: TGCAGCATGACTAGCACAGATACGCAGTATTTT
j_call: TRBJ2-1; v_call: TRBV7-3; clone_size: -; d_call: TRBD2; cdr3_aa: CASSSLARTSGSNEQFF; cdr3_nt: TGTGCCAGCAGCTCCCTGGCCCGGACTAGCGGGAGCAATGAGCAGTTCTTC
j_call: TRBJ2-7; v_call: TRBV5-1; clone_size: -; d_call: -; cdr3_aa: CASSLGVGEQYF; cdr3_nt: TGCGCCAGCAGCTTAGGCGTGGGCGAGCAGTACTTC
j_call: TRBJ2-3; v_call: TRBV9; clone_size: -; d_call: -; cdr3_aa: CASSVTSGVTDTQYF; cdr3_nt: TGTGCCAGCAGCGTAACTTCGGGGGTCACAGATACGCAGTATTTT
j_call: TRBJ1-1; v_call: TRBV7-2; clone_size: -; d_call: -; cdr3_aa: CASSLVRTEAFF; cdr3_nt: TGTGCCAGCAGCTTAGTTCGAACTGAAGCTTTCTTT
j_call: TRBJ1-1; v_call: TRBV5-1; clone_size: few; d_call: -; cdr3_aa: CASSLGTYRVEAFF; cdr3_nt: TGCGCCAGCAGCTTGGGGACCTACAGGGTTGAAGCTTTCTTT
j_call: TRBJ2-2; v_call: TRBV27; clone_size: -; d_call: -; cdr3_aa: CASSFSSANTGELFF; cdr3_nt: TGTGCCAGCAGTTTTTCTAGCGCCAACACCGGGGAGCTGTTTTTT
j_call: TRBJ2-5; v_call: TRBV5-1; clone_size: -; d_call: -; cdr3_aa: CASSLTGETQYF; cdr3_nt: TGCGCCAGCAGCTTGACAGGAGAGACCCAGTACTTC
j_call: TRBJ2-3; v_call: TRBV6-1; clone_size: -; d_call: TRBD1; cdr3_aa: CASSFRGTGGGTQYF; cdr3_nt: TGTGCCAGCAGCTTTCGGGGGACAGGGGGAGGCACGCAGTATTTT
j_call: TRBJ2-7; v_call: TRBV11-1; clone_size: -; d_call: TRBD2; cdr3_aa: CASSSRGLAAYEQYF; cdr3_nt: TGTGCCAGCAGCTCGCGAGGACTAGCAGCCTACGAGCAGTACTTC
j_call: TRBJ2-3; v_call: TRBV27; clone_size: -; d_call: TRBD2; cdr3_aa: CASSFFAGGPGGTDTQYF; cdr3_nt: TGTGCCAGCAGTTTCTTTGCGGGAGGGCCTGGGGGCACAGATACGCAGTATTTT
j_call: TRBJ2-2; v_call: TRBV5-1; clone_size: -; d_call: -; cdr3_aa: CASSLSYSAVFTGELFF; cdr3_nt: TGCGCCAGCAGCTTGAGTTATTCGGCAGTCTTCACCGGGGAGCTGTTTTTT